This TCR beta chain appears in the sequencing data of a study of blood T cell repertoires in COVID-19. Germline lookup yields CDR1 GTSNPN and CDR2 SVGIG (reference sequence). V lost 2 bases to trimming and J lost 0 bases; unmatched junction nucleotides: 7. The length of the CDR3 is 15 residues. Per the original data handling: Nucleated cell number was recorded as an estimate derived from reference gene primer amplification. Method: immunoSEQ multiplex PCR; TCRdb's copy keeps in-frame clones and lacks some. That table furnishes V, J and clone size, whereas the DNA furnished D and trimming. The sample contains 120,000 to 150,000 clones, around four fifths of which appear only once.

Sequencing input: PBMCs or T cells enriched from blood (not recorded which). The rearrangement uses TRBV30 and TRBJ2-7, with 7 bases lining up with TRBD1. This receptor was identified in a woman between 35 and 50 years old who had recovered from COVID-19. Written as DNA, the CDR3 is TGTGCCTGGAGTCCAGGGGGAATTAGCTCCTACGAGCAGTACTTC. This codes for CAWSPGGISSYEQYF.